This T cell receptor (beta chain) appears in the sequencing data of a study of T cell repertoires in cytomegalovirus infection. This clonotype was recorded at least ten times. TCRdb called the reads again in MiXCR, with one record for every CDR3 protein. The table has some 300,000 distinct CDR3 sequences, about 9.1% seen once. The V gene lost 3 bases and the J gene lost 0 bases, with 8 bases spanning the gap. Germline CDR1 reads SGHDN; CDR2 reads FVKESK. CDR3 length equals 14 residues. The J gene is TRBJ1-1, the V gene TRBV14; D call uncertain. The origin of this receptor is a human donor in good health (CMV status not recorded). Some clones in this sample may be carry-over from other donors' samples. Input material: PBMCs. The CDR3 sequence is CASSHWEMNTEAFF. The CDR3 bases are TGTGCCAGCAGCCACTGGGAGATGAACACTGAAGCTTTCTTT. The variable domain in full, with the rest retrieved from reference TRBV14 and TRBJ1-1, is EAGVTQFPSHSVIEKGQTVTLRCDPISGHDNLYWYRRVMGKEIKFLLHFVKESKQDESGMPNNRFLAERTGGTYSTLKVQPAELEDSGVYFCASSHWEMNTEAFFGQGTRLTVV.